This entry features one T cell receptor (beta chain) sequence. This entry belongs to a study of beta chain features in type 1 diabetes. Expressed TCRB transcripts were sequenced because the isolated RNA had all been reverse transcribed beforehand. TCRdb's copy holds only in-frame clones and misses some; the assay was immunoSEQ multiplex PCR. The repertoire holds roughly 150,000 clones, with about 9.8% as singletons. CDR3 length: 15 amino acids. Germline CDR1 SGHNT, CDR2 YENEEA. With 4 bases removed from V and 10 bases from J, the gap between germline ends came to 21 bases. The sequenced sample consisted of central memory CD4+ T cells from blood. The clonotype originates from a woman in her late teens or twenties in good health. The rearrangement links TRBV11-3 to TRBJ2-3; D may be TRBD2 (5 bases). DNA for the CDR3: TGTGCCAGCAGCTCCGACGGCCTAGGGAGCGAGGCGCAGTATTTT. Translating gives CASSSDGLGSEAQYF.